This T cell receptor (beta chain) stems from a study of patients and donors after allogeneic stem cell transplantation. This clonotype was detected only a few times. V lost 3 bases to trimming and J lost 7 bases, with 3 bases between them. This CDR3 has 11 amino acids. TCRdb processed the RT-PCR reads anew with MiXCR; each CDR3 protein has one entry. This repertoire shows around 150,000 distinct CDR3 sequences, 37% found once; its top ten account for around half. The sample taken for sequencing was blood, either unsorted or a sorted T cell fraction (not recorded which). The rearrangement joins TRBV12-3 or TRBV12-4 to TRBJ2-2; D uncertain. The TCR originated in a human donor who was either an allogeneic HSCT recipient or a stem cell or donor lymphocyte infusion donor (not recorded which). It is not recorded whose cells these are; they may come from a transplant donor. CDR3 sequence: CASSFGGELFF. CDR3 in DNA: TGTGCCAGCAGTTTCGGCGGGGAGCTGTTTTTT.